The entry below gives a single TCR beta chain sequence along with its context. The antigen is undetermined. The data belong to a study of T cell responses to AZD1222 COVID-19 vaccine. Whole-study context: Analyses pooled second doses at about 4 or about 12 weeks.

Assay used: immunoSEQ multiplex PCR; TCRdb lists only in-frame clones, some missing. The repertoire holds approximately 120,000 clones, with about nine tenths as singletons. Overall study findings and caveats: Dominant at 160-218 and 743-854, vaccine-associated CD4 TCRs also spanned spike. Unmutated regions of variants are reportedly targeted by nearly half of spike-specific TCRs.

The origin of this receptor is an adult in good health. The sequences come from peripheral blood, collected on day 0 of AZD1222 vaccination.

CDR3 DNA sequence: TGCGCCAGCAGCTTGGCCCAGGGGCATCCGGACACTGAAGCTTTCTTT. Amino acids: CASSLAQGHPDTEAFF. The chain has TRBV5-1 and TRBJ1-1; D may be TRBD1 (6 bases). Trimming pared 0 bases from V and 3 bases from J, leaving 15 bases between. The CDR3 sequence is 16 residues long. The germline V gene has CDR1 SGHRS and CDR2 YFSETQ.